This TCR beta chain is from a study of identical twins (TCRdb year 2016). With respect to the entire study: TCR alpha and beta repertoires from monozygotic twins, unrelated adults of various ages and cord blood were deep-sequenced to test whether fetal clonotypes persist. Replicate twin experiments were performed at different times using different library preparation protocols to rule out contamination. Beyond this particular receptor, the publication reports: Zero-insertion analyses could be partly confounded by invariant T cells such as MAIT and iNKT, although diverse VJ usage argued against such confounding for most clonotypes. Fewer insertions were carried by abundant cord blood beta clonotypes, a similar but weaker trend appeared in young adult naive repertoires, and no such trend appeared in memory repertoires. Because the same donors could not be followed over many years, conclusions were based on cross-sectional statistical analysis. In monozygotic twins, recombination models systematically underestimated out-of-frame TCR alpha sharing, but the models matched the sharing seen between unrelated individuals. Compared with coincidental sharing between unrelated individuals, an excess of low generation-probability sequences was observed among out-of-frame TCR alpha sequences shared between twins. In beta out-of-frame sequences, excess twin sharing was weaker, because having fewer shared sequences lowered the signal-to-noise ratio.

CDR1 SGDLS and CDR2 YYNGEE were looked up in the germline V gene. The CDR3 holds 13 amino acids from the cysteine to the phenylalanine. Only the CDR3 DNA is retained, 39 bases long and in frame from the first base. V drops 0 bases and J drops 2 bases, leaving 5 bases in between. All donors were healthy Caucasians. The twin cohort consisted of three pairs of female monozygotic twins, all aged roughly 18 to 29 years. Positive isolation kits from Invitrogen were used to isolate the CD4+ and CD8+ T cell populations. Receptors were amplified or captured by 5' RACE. The sequencing machine was an Illumina HiSeq 2000. Template switching added a universal primer binding site, and the final cDNA carried a unique molecular identifier that allowed TCR cDNA molecules to be counted accurately. Specific primers in the conserved constant-segment region were used to synthesize first-strand cDNA for the TCR alpha and beta chains. To control for contamination, every cDNA library carried two barcodes: a SMART-Mk sample barcode plus Illumina barcodes. Two successive PCR steps introduced TruSeq adapter sequences along with Illumina sample barcodes. The TCR alpha and beta cDNA libraries were sequenced on the Illumina HiSeq platform using custom primers. As for how the authors treated the data: MiGEC was used to process raw reads and extract unique molecular identifiers, and MiXCR was used to find CDR3 positions. Recombination models were inferred per individual with the repgenHMM and IGoR tools using an EM algorithm. The analysis of shared clonotypes was done with the tcR package in R, with sharing normalized by the product of cloneset sizes. Out-of-frame nonproductive sequences were analyzed to study raw recombination free of thymic and clonal selection effects. TCRdb applied fastp at Q25 and MiXCR to the public reads, then kept only in-frame beta chains. Records with the same CDR3 protein are collapsed into one entry carrying the most frequent genes and DNA. None of the V and J calls come from the authors' own analysis; TCRdb made them. For this sample there are more than 400,000 distinct CDR3 sequences; 13% to 15% appear just once. The ten largest clones capture roughly 0.44% of the sample.

This clonotype was seen more than once but under ten times. There is no known antigen for this receptor. No quality values exist for individual bases; no much larger clone is one base distant. The same sample was also used in a study of yellow fever vaccine responses in identical twins. The second study, in turn, reports: According to the authors, in identical twins the way T cells responded to vaccination appeared partly convergent and partly personalized. In the study, vaccine-responding T cell clones were precisely tracked in identical twins.

The specimen was CD4+ T cells sorted from blood. The chain couples TRBV9 to TRBJ1-1; no D gene call is confident. This TCR was recovered from a woman aged 18 to 35 in good health. The base sequence is TGTGCCAGCAGCGTAGTGAGAAACACTGAAGCTTTCTTT. Translated, it gives CASSVVRNTEAFF.